The present T cell receptor (beta chain) was sequenced within a study of shared clonotypes between healthy human individuals. This CDR3 is 13 amino acids long. V was clipped by 1 base and J by 0 bases, with 6 bases between them. The V gene's germline CDR1 is SQVTM and CDR2 ANQGSEA. Sorted-subset replicate PCR reactions were performed with 150 to 200 ng DNA, corresponding to some 32,000 T cell genomes. Methods used by the authors: As immunoSEQ supplied junction-only sequences (without quality scores), filtering differed. Libraries were prepared by immunoSEQ multiplex PCR; TCRdb keeps only in-frame clonotypes and omits some of them. V and J calls and clone size are copied from that table; D and trimming were computed from the DNA. Altogether about 1.5 million clones are present, under 99% being singletons, with the ten largest covering less than 0.55%. Study results and limitations: Estimated richness values were generally larger in naive subsets than in memory subsets.

As regards this clone: Its antigen is not identified. Different DNA sequences within this sample yield the same CDR3.

The rearrangement links TRBV29-1 to TRBJ1-1; D gene unclear. Sequenced material: naive CD4+ T cells sorted from blood. Documented subset: CD45RA+ positively selected. The TCR originated in a young man in good health. CDR3 nucleotide sequence: TGCAGCGTTGAAGGACGAATGAACACTGAAGCTTTCTTT. It translates to CSVEGRMNTEAFF.